The 2 T cell receptor beta chains below come from one sample, sequenced in a study of OX40 agonist ivuxolimab in advanced cancers. The method was immunoSEQ multiplex PCR; TCRdb's version includes in-frame clones alone and lacks a portion of them. Among 60,000 or so clones listed, less than 85% were seen once. The sample in question was CD4+ or CD8+ T cells sorted from blood, obtained in a trial of the OX40 agonist ivuxolimab. The receptors were sampled from an adult with an advanced solid tumor such as melanoma, head and neck, liver or kidney cancer.

The chain couples TRBV6-5 to TRBJ1-2; D ambiguous. This CDR3 is built from 13 residues. Germline CDR1 and CDR2: MNHEY and SVGAGI. Trimming stripped 6 bases from V and 0 bases from J, with 8 bases between. The DNA for the CDR3 is TGTGCCAGCAGCCCAGGCCCTAACTATGGCTACACCTTC. Its protein product is CASSPGPNYGYTF.

V usage is TRBV18 and J usage is TRBJ1-4; D is undetermined. V was pared by 3 bases and J by 3 bases, with 11 bases between. Germline CDR1 is KGHSH and CDR2 is LQKENI. The CDR3 has 15 amino acids. The CDR3 here is CASSPDAAANEKLFF. The CDR3 DNA is TGTGCCAGCTCACCTGACGCCGCCGCTAATGAAAAACTGTTTTTT.